These T cell receptor beta chains were read from a single sample in a study of T cells in narcolepsy. Assay: immunoSEQ multiplex PCR; the TCRdb copy retains only in-frame clones and omits some. This table has tens of thousands of clones, roughly four fifths appearing once. Input material: CD45RA- memory CD4+ T cells from PBMCs. The receptors here all came from a human donor with narcolepsy. The CDR3 runs from the conserved cysteine through the conserved F or W. Each record gives: D gene, V gene, clone size, J gene, CDR3 length, CDR3 DNA, CDR3 protein. D genes are given only for firm matches. Clone sizes are given selectively: once, few, many, or a class where the clone is expanded.

.	TRBV7-9	.	TRBJ2-2	13	TGTGCCAGCAGCTTAGCCAGACTAGGGGAGCTGTTTTTT	CASSLARLGELFF
.	TRBV27	.	TRBJ2-7	16	TGTGCCAGCAGTTTAAAGCGCCAGGCCGTCTCCTACGAGCAGTACTTC	CASSLKRQAVSYEQYF
.	TRBV28	.	TRBJ2-4	11	TGTGCCATCCGAGGGGGTAACATTCAGTACTTC	CAIRGGNIQYF
.	TRBV9	.	TRBJ1-2	15	TGTGCCAGCAGCGCCGGGACCAGGGTTTCGCGGGGCTACACCTTC	CASSAGTRVSRGYTF
.	TRBV28	once	TRBJ2-7	14	TGTGCCAGCAGTCCCCCATTAGGGGTCTACGAGCAGTACTTC	CASSPPLGVYEQYF
TRBD2	TRBV11-2	once	TRBJ2-7	16	TGTGCCAGCAGCTACCCGGAGGGTAGCGGGAGGACCGAGCAGTACTTC	CASSYPEGSGRTEQYF
.	TRBV20-1	.	TRBJ2-1	11	TGCAGTGCTAGTCGGCAATCTGAGCAGTTCTTC	CSASRQSEQFF
.	TRBV6-6	once	TRBJ2-2	16	TGTGCCAGCAGTCCCAGGGGCGGGAGCCCCACCGGGGAGCTGTTTTTT	CASSPRGGSPTGELFF
TRBD2	TRBV19	once	TRBJ2-5	17	TGTGCCAGTAGAACCGGGACTAGCGGGGGTACCCAAGAGACCCAGTACTTC	CASRTGTSGGTQETQYF
.	TRBV27	.	TRBJ1-1	16	TGTGCCAGCAGTTTATCGTTCCGGCACCTGAACACTGAAGCTTTCTTT	CASSLSFRHLNTEAFF
TRBD2	TRBV4-1	.	TRBJ2-1	16	TGCGCCAGCAGCCAAGAGGCGGGGGTGCGGGTCAATGAGCAGTTCTTC	CASSQEAGVRVNEQFF
.	TRBV28	.	TRBJ2-1	14	TGTGCCTCAAACGGACAGAACAGTTACAATGAGCAGTTCTTC	CASNGQNSYNEQFF
.	TRBV6-1	.	TRBJ1-5	13	TGTGCCAGCAGCGGATACAGCAATCAGCCCCAGCATTTT	CASSGYSNQPQHF
.	TRBV5-1	.	TRBJ1-1	14	TGCGCCAGCAGCCCGGCAGGACAACTCACTGAAGCTTTCTTT	CASSPAGQLTEAFF
.	TRBV19	.	TRBJ2-1	15	TGTGCCAGTAGTAAATGGTCAGACTCCTACAATGAGCAGTTCTTC	CASSKWSDSYNEQFF
.	TRBV2	few	TRBJ2-3	14	TGTGCCAGCAGTGTTCGCGATGGTGCAGATACGCAGTATTTT	CASSVRDGADTQYF
.	TRBV7-2	.	TRBJ1-1	13	TGTGCCAGCAGCTTAGCCCTAGTAGCTGAAGCTTTCTTT	CASSLALVAEAFF
.	TRBV5-1	.	TRBJ2-3	14	TGCGCCAGCAGCTCACTTACAGGGTCGGATACGCAGTATTTT	CASSSLTGSDTQYF
.	TRBV18	.	TRBJ1-6	17	TGTGCCAGCTCACTGAAACTGTCAGGTGGAGGTAATTCACCCCTCCACTTT	CASSLKLSGGGNSPLHF
TRBD2	TRBV7-9	.	TRBJ2-5	14	TGTGCCAGCAGCTTACTAGCGGGAGGAGAGACCCAGTACTTC	CASSLLAGGETQYF
.	TRBV6-6	.	TRBJ2-3	11	TGTGCCAGCAGTTCGGTGGATACGCAGTATTTT	CASSSVDTQYF
.	TRBV28	.	TRBJ1-1	11	TGTGCCAGCAGTTTACGCAAGGAGGCTTTCTTT	CASSLRKEAFF
TRBD2	TRBV4-2	.	TRBJ2-7	15	TGTGCCAGCAGCCAAGGACTAGCGGGGGCCTACGAGCAGTACTTC	CASSQGLAGAYEQYF
TRBD2	TRBV2	.	TRBJ2-7	14	TGTGCCAGCAGTGAGCTAGCGGGACGAGGCGAGCAGTACTTC	CASSELAGRGEQYF
TRBD2	TRBV6-1	.	TRBJ2-7	15	TGTGCCAGCAAAGCGGGACTAGAATGGAAGGGGGAGCAGTACTTC	CASKAGLEWKGEQYF
.	TRBV6-5	.	TRBJ2-3	14	TGTGCCAGCAGTTACGACAGGATCACAGATACGCAGTATTTT	CASSYDRITDTQYF